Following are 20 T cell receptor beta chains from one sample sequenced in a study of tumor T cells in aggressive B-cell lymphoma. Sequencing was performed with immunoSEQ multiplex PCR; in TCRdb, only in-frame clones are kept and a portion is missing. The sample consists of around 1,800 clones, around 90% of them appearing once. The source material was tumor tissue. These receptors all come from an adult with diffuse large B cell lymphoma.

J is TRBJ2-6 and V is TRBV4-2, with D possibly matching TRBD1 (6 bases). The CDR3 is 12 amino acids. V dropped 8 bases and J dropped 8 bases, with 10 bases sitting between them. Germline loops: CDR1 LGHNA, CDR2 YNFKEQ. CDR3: CASAGQTNVLTF. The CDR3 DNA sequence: TGTGCCAGCGCCGGACAGACCAACGTCCTGACTTTC.

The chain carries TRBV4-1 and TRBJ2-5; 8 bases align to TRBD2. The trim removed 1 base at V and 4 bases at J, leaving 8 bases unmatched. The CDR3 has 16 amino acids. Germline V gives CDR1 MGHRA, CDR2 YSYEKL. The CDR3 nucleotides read TGCGCCAGCAGCCAAGCCGGGGGGGGGCGGCGAGAGACCCAGTACTTC. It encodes CASSQAGGGRRETQYF.

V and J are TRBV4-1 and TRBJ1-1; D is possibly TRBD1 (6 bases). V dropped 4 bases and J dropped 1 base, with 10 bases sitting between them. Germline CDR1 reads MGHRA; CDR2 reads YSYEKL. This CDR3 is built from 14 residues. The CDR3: CASSPIRGNTEAFF. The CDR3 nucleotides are TGCGCCAGCAGCCCCATCAGGGGGAACACTGAAGCTTTCTTT.

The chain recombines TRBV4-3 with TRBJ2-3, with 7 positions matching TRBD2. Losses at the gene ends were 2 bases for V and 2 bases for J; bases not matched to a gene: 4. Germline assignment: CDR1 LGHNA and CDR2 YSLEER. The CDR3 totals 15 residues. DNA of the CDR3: TGCGCCAGCAGCCAAAGCGGGGCGAACACAGATACGCAGTATTTT. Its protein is CASSQSGANTDTQYF.

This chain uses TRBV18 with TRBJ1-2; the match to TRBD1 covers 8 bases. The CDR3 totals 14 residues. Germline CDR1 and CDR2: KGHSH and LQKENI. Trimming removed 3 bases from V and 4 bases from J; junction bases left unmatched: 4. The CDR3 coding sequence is TGTGCCAGCTCACCTGGACAGGGCCCCTATGGCTACACCTTC. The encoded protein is CASSPGQGPYGYTF.

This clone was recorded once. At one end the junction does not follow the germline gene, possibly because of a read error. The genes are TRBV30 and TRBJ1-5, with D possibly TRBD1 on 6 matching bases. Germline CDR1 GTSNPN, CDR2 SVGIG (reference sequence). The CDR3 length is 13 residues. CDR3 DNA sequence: TGTGCCTGGAGTGGGGAGGGGGATCAGTCCCAGCATTTT. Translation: CAWSGEGDQSQHF.

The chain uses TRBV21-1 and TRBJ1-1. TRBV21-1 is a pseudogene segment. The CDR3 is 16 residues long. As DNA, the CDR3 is TGTGCCAGCAGCAAAGTTGCCGGGCGGGAGAACACTGAAGCTTTCTTT. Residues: CASSKVAGRENTEAFF.

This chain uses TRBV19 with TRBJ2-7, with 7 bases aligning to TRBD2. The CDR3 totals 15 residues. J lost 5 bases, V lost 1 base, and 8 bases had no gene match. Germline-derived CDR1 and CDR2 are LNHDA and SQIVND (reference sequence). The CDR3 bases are TGTGCCAGTAGTATAGGAGGGACTAACGGCGACGAGCAGTACTTC. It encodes CASSIGGTNGDEQYF.

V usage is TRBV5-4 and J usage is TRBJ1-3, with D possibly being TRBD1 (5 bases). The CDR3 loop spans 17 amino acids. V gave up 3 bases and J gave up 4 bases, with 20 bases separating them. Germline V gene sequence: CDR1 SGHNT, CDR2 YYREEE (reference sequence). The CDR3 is CASSYRTPGVGGNTIYF. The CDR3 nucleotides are TGTGCCAGCAGCTATAGAACCCCGGGGGTCGGAGGAAACACCATATATTTT.

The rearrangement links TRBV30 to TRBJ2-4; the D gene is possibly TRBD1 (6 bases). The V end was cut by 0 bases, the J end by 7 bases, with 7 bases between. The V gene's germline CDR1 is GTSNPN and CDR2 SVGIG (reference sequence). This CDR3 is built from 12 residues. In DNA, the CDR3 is TGTGCCTGGAGTGTACAGGGTAACATTCAGTACTTC. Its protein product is CAWSVQGNIQYF. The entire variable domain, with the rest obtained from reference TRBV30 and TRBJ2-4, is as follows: SQTIHQWPATLVQPVGSPLSLECTVEGTSNPNLYWYRQAAGRGLQLLFYSVGIGQISSEVPQNLSASRPQDRQFILSSKKLLLSDSGFYLCAWSVQGNIQYFGAGTRLSVL.

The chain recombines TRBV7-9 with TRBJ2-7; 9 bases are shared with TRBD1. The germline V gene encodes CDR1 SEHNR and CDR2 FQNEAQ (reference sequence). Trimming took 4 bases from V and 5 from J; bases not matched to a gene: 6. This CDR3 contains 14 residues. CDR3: CASSWTGVEDEQYF. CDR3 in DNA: TGTGCCAGCAGCTGGACAGGGGTTGAAGACGAGCAGTACTTC.

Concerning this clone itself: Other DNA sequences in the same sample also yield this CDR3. The chain's CDR3 is CASREAGRENTEAFF. For the CDR3, the DNA is TGTGCCAGTAGAGAGGCTGGGAGGGAGAACACTGAAGCTTTCTTT. The chain employs TRBV19 and TRBJ1-1; D remains ambiguous. Per the germline V gene, CDR1 is LNHDA and CDR2 is SQIVND (reference sequence). Trimming shortened V by 6 bases and J by 1 base, and 15 bases separated the two germline ends. CDR3 size: 15 residues.

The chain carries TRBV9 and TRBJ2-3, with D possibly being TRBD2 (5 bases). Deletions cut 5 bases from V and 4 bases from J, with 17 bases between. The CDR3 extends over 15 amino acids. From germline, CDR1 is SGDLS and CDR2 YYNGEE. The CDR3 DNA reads TGTGCCAGCAGTCATACTAACGGGCGGGCAGATACGCAGTATTTT. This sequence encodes CASSHTNGRADTQYF.

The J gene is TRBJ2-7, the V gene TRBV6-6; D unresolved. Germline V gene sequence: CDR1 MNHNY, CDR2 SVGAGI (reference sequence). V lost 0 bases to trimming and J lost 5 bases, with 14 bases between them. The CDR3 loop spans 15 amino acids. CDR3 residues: CASSYSRLVGNEQYF. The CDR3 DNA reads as TGTGCCAGCAGTTACTCCCGGCTAGTGGGTAACGAGCAGTACTTC.

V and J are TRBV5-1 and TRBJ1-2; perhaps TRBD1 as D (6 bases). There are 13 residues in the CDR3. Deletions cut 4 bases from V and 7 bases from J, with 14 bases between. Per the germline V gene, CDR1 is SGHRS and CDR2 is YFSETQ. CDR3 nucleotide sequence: TGCGCCAGCAGCCCGGGACAAGAGGCTGGCTACACCTTC. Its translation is CASSPGQEAGYTF.

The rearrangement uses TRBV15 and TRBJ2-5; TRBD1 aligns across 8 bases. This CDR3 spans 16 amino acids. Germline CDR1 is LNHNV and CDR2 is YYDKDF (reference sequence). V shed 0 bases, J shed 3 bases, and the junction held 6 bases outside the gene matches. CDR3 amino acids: CATSRDILDREETQYF. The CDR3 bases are TGTGCCACCAGCAGAGACATCTTGGACAGGGAAGAGACCCAGTACTTC.

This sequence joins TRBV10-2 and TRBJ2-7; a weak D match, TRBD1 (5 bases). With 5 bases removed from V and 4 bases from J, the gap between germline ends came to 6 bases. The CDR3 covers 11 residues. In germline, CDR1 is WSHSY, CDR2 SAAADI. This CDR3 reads CASSQGYEQYF. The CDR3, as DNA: TGCGCCAGCAGTCAGGGTTACGAGCAGTACTTC.

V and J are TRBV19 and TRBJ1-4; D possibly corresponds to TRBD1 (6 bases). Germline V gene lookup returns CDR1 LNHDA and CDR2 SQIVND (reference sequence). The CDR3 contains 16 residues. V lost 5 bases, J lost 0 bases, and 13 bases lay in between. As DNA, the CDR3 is TGTGCCAGTAGTCCACTACACAGGGCAACTAATGAAAAACTGTTTTTT. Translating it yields CASSPLHRATNEKLFF.

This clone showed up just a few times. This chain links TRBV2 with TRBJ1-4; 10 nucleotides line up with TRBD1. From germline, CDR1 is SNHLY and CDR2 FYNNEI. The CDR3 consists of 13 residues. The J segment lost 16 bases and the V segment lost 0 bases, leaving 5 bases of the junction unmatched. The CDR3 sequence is CASSEAPGTGEFF. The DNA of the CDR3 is TGTGCCAGCAGTGAAGCACCTGGGACAGGGGAGTTTTTT.

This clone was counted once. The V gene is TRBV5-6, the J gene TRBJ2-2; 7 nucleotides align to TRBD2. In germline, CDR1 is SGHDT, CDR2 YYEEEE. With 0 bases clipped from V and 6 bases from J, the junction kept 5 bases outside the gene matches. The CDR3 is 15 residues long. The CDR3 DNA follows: TGTGCCAGCAGCTTGGGAATGGGGGGGGCCGGGGAGCTGTTTTTT. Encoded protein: CASSLGMGGAGELFF.